Detailed here is one T cell receptor beta chain. This sample is drawn from a study of control samples from healthy donors and cancer patients. Repertoires were generated with immunoSEQ multiplex PCR, while TCRdb's copy carries only in-frame clones and drops some. The sample holds around 140,000 clones, 90% to 95% seen once. Sequencing was performed on blood. The source of this sequence is a young man in good health.

This CDR3 reads CASSPSGGGHEQYF. Written as DNA, the CDR3 is TGTGCCAGCAGTCCCTCAGGGGGTGGCCACGAGCAGTACTTC. V and J are TRBV27 and TRBJ2-7, with 7 bases identical to TRBD1. Germline lookup yields CDR1 MNHEY and CDR2 SMNVEV (reference sequence). V was pared by 5 bases and J by 5 bases, with 9 bases of the junction left unmatched. The length of the CDR3 is 14 residues.